A single sample is the source of the 25 T cell receptor beta chains below, sequenced in a study of glioma-infiltrating T cells after dendritic cell vaccination. Sample time point: after dendritic cell vaccination, including at tumor progression/relapse. Clones were sequenced by immunoSEQ multiplex PCR, and TCRdb holds only the in-frame ones, with some missing. The sample lists about 64,000 clones; around nine tenths were seen once. The input for sequencing was blood, taken after dendritic cell vaccination. Receptors were obtained from a human donor with glioblastoma.

This clone was counted a single time. V is TRBV7-2 and J is TRBJ2-1; TRBD2 matches 11 bases. The junction had 5 bases not matched to a gene; V was cut back by 4 bases and J by 12 bases. CDR1 is SGHTA, CDR2 FQGNSA, per germline. The length of the CDR3 is 13 residues. The CDR3 DNA sequence: TGTGCCAGCAGCTCGACTAGCGGGATAATGCAGTTCTTC. Translating it yields CASSSTSGIMQFF.

This chain joins TRBV6-5 and TRBJ1-5; D remains unclear. CDR3 size: 13 residues. Germline values: CDR1 MNHEY, CDR2 SVGAGI. V was clipped by 0 bases and J by 6 bases, with 6 bases between them. The CDR3 is CASSYSSVQPQHF. CDR3 DNA: TGTGCCAGCAGTTACTCGAGTGTTCAGCCCCAGCATTTT.

V usage is TRBV6-1 and J usage is TRBJ1-1; TRBD1 aligns across 7 bases. The germline V gene has CDR1 MNHNS and CDR2 SASEGT. The CDR3 runs 12 residues. After removal of 4 bases from V and 7 bases from J, the junction contained 3 bases not matched to a gene. Written as DNA, the CDR3 is TGTGCCAGCAGTGTTCAGGGGGGTGAAGCTTTCTTT. It yields the protein CASSVQGGEAFF.

The chain has TRBV27 and TRBJ1-6; 10 bases are shared with TRBD1. Germline lookup yields CDR1 MNHEY and CDR2 SMNVEV (reference sequence). This CDR3 has 14 residues. V shed 3 bases and J 9 bases; nucleotides not matched to a gene: 2. The CDR3 coding sequence is TGTGCCAGCAGTTTCGGGACAGGGGTTTCACCCCTCCACTTT. It translates to CASSFGTGVSPLHF.

The rearrangement links TRBV27 to TRBJ2-1; TRBD2 agrees at 8 bases. CDR1 and CDR2 from the germline V gene are MNHEY and SMNVEV (reference sequence). The V segment lost 7 bases and the J segment 4 bases; nucleotides outside the gene matches: 6. The CDR3 has 14 residues. The CDR3 reads CASTTGGNYNEQFF. CDR3 DNA: TGTGCCAGCACCACGGGGGGGAATTACAATGAGCAGTTCTTC.

V is TRBV5-1 and J is TRBJ2-1; D is unclear. Trimming shortened V by 2 bases and J by 6 bases, and 6 bases separated the two germline ends. CDR1 is SGHRS and CDR2 is YFSETQ in the germline V gene. This CDR3 has 12 amino acids. The CDR3 bases are TGCGCCAGCAGCTTTACTATCAATGAGCAGTTCTTC. Protein: CASSFTINEQFF. Filled out from reference TRBV5-1 and TRBJ2-1, the complete variable domain reads KAGVTQTPRYLIKTRGQQVTLSCSPISGHRSVSWYQQTPGQGLQFLFEYFSETQRNKGNFPGRFSGRQFSNSRSEMNVSTLELGDSALYLCASSFTINEQFFGPGTRLTVL.

V usage is TRBV11-1 and J usage is TRBJ2-2; D perhaps matches TRBD2 (6 bases). CDR1 SGHAT and CDR2 FQDESV come from the germline V gene (reference sequence). The CDR3 contains 13 residues. Trimming stripped 6 bases from V and 4 bases from J, with 9 bases between. The CDR3 DNA is TGTGCCAGCAGTCGGAGGGGCACCGGGGAGCTGTTTTTT. This gives the protein CASSRRGTGELFF.

V and J are TRBV5-4 and TRBJ1-1, with 7 positions matching TRBD1. Germline assignment: CDR1 SGHNT and CDR2 YYREEE (reference sequence). This CDR3 has 13 residues. Losses at the gene ends were 2 bases for V and 4 bases for J; bases not matched to a gene: 2. The CDR3 loop is CASSLQGSTEAFF. CDR3 bases: TGTGCCAGCAGCTTACAGGGGAGCACTGAAGCTTTCTTT.

The rearrangement links TRBV19 to TRBJ2-5, with D tentatively TRBD2 (6 bases). This CDR3 has 16 amino acids. Looked up from germline, CDR1 is LNHDA and CDR2 is SQIVND (reference sequence). V was clipped by 4 bases and J by 1 base, with 16 bases between them. As DNA, the CDR3 is TGTGCCAGTAGTAAAACCACCGGGACTTCCCAAGAGACCCAGTACTTC. Its translation: CASSKTTGTSQETQYF.

The chain has TRBV11-3 and TRBJ2-1; D not resolved. The germline V gene has CDR1 SGHNT and CDR2 YENEEA. The CDR3 runs 14 residues. V dropped 4 bases and J dropped 9 bases, with 16 bases sitting between them. As DNA, the CDR3 is TGTGCCAGCAGCTCCCACCGAGCCCTACTTGAGCAGTTCTTC. It encodes CASSSHRALLEQFF.

The chain is built from TRBV6-5 and TRBJ2-3, with 8 bases fitting TRBD2. The CDR3 totals 15 residues. With V trimmed by 7 bases and J by 4 bases, 10 bases remained unmatched. Germline V gene data show CDR1 as MNHEY and CDR2 as SVGAGI. CDR3 residues: CASITRAGGADTQYF. The CDR3 bases are TGTGCCAGCATCACACGGGCGGGAGGAGCAGATACGCAGTATTTT.

This chain connects TRBV6-1 to TRBJ2-7; D gene unclear. This CDR3 contains 12 residues. V lost 6 bases and J lost 7, with 13 bases in between. Per germline, CDR1 MNHNS and CDR2 SASEGT. The CDR3 DNA sequence: TGTGCCAGCAGACCTTCGGTAGTGGAGCAGTACTTC. As protein: CASRPSVVEQYF.

The rearrangement joins TRBV18 to TRBJ2-7; 8 positions match TRBD1. The junction had 8 bases not matched to a gene; V was cut back by 4 bases and J by 3 bases. CDR3 length: 15 residues. Germline V gene sequence: CDR1 KGHSH, CDR2 LQKENI. The CDR3, as DNA: TGTGCCAGCTCACTCACCCCCGACAGGGGCTACGAGCAGTACTTC. Encoded protein: CASSLTPDRGYEQYF.

The J gene is TRBJ1-6, the V gene TRBV14; 8 bases map to TRBD1. Trimming took 2 bases from V and 7 from J; bases not matched to a gene: 4. Germline V lookup: CDR1 SGHDN, CDR2 FVKESK. There are 15 residues in the CDR3. The CDR3 DNA sequence: TGTGCCAGCAGCCAACAGGGGGCCCACAATTCACCCCTCCACTTT. This translates into CASSQQGAHNSPLHF.

The genes are TRBV20-1 and TRBJ2-7; 7 bases line up with TRBD2. The V gene's germline CDR1 is DFQATT and CDR2 SNEGSKA (reference sequence). CDR3 length: 11 amino acids. J lost 6 bases, V lost 1 base, and 0 bases had no gene match. For the CDR3, the DNA is TGCAGTGCTAGAGGGGGGGGCGAGCAGTACTTC. As protein: CSARGGGEQYF.

This clone showed up just a few times. The chain links TRBV4-1 to TRBJ2-2, with D possibly being TRBD2 (5 bases). The CDR3 consists of 16 residues. CDR1 is MGHRA and CDR2 is YSYEKL in the germline V gene. V was clipped by 4 bases and J by 0 bases, with 12 bases between them. The CDR3 sequence is CASSLQEGPNTGELFF. The CDR3 bases are TGCGCCAGCAGCCTCCAAGAGGGCCCGAACACCGGGGAGCTGTTTTTT.

About this clone: A read error may account for a junction end that differs from germline. The V call is TRBV19, the J call TRBJ2-1; D not resolved. Germline V gives CDR1 LNHDA, CDR2 SQIVND (reference sequence). This CDR3 has 11 amino acids. CDR3 sequence (DNA): TGTGCCAGTAGTATCTACGATGAGCAGTTCTTC. Amino acids: CASSIYDEQFF.

V and J are TRBV5-1 and TRBJ1-6; the match to TRBD1 covers 8 bases. The ends lost 0 bases at V and 8 bases at J; junction bases unmatched: 7. CDR3 length equals 16 residues. CDR1 is SGHRS and CDR2 is YFSETQ in the germline V gene. The CDR3 DNA follows: TGCGCCAGCAGCTTGGGGGCAGGGGGCTGGTATTCACCCCTCCACTTT. It encodes CASSLGAGGWYSPLHF.

V is TRBV19 and J is TRBJ2-7, with TRBD1 as a possible D gene (5 bases). Trimming shortened V by 5 bases and J by 1 base, and 9 bases separated the two germline ends. The CDR3 sequence is 13 residues long. Germline V gene data show CDR1 as LNHDA and CDR2 as SQIVND (reference sequence). The CDR3 is CASSFQGSYEQYF. In DNA, the CDR3 is TGTGCCAGTAGTTTCCAGGGATCCTACGAGCAGTACTTC.

V is TRBV10-1 and J is TRBJ2-4; D perhaps matches TRBD2 (5 bases). Per the germline V gene, CDR1 is WNHNN and CDR2 is SYGVQD (reference sequence). Deletions cut 3 bases from V and 2 bases from J, with 11 bases between. This CDR3 is built from 15 residues. The CDR3 loop is CASSDSSGTKNIQYF. CDR3 coding DNA: TGCGCCAGCAGTGACTCCTCGGGGACCAAAAACATTCAGTACTTC.

This clone was detected once. The chain couples TRBV29-1 to TRBJ2-1; 7 bases are shared with TRBD2. Germline V gene sequence: CDR1 SQVTM, CDR2 ANQGSEA. The ends lost 3 bases at V and 8 bases at J; junction bases unmatched: 10. The CDR3 runs 14 residues. The CDR3 DNA is TGCAGCGTTGACAGGGAGGGAGGAGGGGATGAGCAGTTCTTC. Its translation is CSVDREGGGDEQFF.

On this clone itself: The sample contains more than one DNA sequence encoding this CDR3. This sequence joins TRBV6-5 and TRBJ1-4; D gene ambiguous. The CDR3 sequence is 14 residues long. The ends were cut back, 2 bases at V and 1 base at J, with 5 bases in the middle. Germline-derived CDR1 and CDR2 are MNHEY and SVGAGI. The CDR3 sequence: CASSYGGTNEKLFF. DNA of the CDR3: TGTGCCAGCAGTTACGGAGGAACTAATGAAAAACTGTTTTTT.

The rearrangement joins TRBV18 to TRBJ1-1; TRBD1 matches 7 bases. Per germline, CDR1 KGHSH and CDR2 LQKENI. V gave up 3 bases and J gave up 7 bases; unmatched junction bases: 5. The length of the CDR3 is 13 residues. The CDR3 bases are TGTGCCAGCTCACCTATACAGGGGAATGAAGCTTTCTTT. Translating it yields CASSPIQGNEAFF.

This clone was seen only once. This sequence joins TRBV18 and TRBJ1-1; no reliable D call. Germline-derived CDR1 and CDR2 are KGHSH and LQKENI. V was shortened by 1 base and J by 5 bases, with 11 bases between the two germline ends. The length of the CDR3 is 14 residues. CDR3 sequence reads: CASSPRPLRTEAFF. CDR3 coding DNA: TGTGCCAGCTCACCACGACCCTTGAGGACTGAAGCTTTCTTT.

The chain is built from TRBV7-6 and TRBJ2-5, with 16 bases identical to TRBD2. Judging by the DNA end, TRBJ2-7 fits better; the J call may be wrong. Germline assignment: CDR1 SGHVS and CDR2 FNYEAQ. The CDR3 is made up of 18 amino acids. As DNA, the CDR3 is TGTGCCAGCAGCGAAGGGACTAGCGGGGGGGCTAATAGATACGAGCAGTACTTC. Translating it yields CASSEGTSGGANRYEQYF.